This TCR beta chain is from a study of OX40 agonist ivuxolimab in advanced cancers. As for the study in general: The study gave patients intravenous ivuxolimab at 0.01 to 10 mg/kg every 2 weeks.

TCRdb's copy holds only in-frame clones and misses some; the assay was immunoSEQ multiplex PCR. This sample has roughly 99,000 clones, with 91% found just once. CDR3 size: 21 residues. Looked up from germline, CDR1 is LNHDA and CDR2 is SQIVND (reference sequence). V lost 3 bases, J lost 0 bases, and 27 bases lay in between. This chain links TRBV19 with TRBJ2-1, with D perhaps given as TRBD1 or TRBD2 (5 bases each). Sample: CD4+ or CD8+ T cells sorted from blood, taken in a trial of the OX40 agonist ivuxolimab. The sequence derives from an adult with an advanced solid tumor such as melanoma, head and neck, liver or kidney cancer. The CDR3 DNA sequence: TGTGCCAGTAGTATGGGGGTCTTGGGTATAGGAGTCCTAAGCTCCTACAATGAGCAGTTCTTC. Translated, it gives CASSMGVLGIGVLSSYNEQFF.